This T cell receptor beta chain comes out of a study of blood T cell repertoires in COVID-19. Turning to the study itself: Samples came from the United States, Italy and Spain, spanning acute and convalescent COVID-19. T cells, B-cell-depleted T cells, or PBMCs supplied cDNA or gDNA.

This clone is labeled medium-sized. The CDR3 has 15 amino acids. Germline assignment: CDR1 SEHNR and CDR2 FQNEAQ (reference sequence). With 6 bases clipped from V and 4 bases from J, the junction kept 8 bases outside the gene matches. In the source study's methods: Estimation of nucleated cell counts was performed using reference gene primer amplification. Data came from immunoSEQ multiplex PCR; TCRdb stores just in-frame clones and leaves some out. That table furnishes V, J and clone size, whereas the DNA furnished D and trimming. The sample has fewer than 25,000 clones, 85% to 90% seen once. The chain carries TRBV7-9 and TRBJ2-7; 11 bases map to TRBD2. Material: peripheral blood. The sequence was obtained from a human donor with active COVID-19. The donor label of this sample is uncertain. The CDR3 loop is CASRRSSGGPYEQYF. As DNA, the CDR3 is TGTGCCAGCAGACGGTCTAGCGGGGGGCCATACGAGCAGTACTTC.